Sequencing of this TCR beta chain was carried out in a study of T-cell reconstitution after alpha-beta-depleted transplantation in children. Study-wide findings and caveats: Reportedly, only several hundred clones from non-depleted graft cells drove alpha-beta T-cell counts at about two months.

This clonotype was counted at least ten times. As yet, its antigen is unknown. A TCRbeta library incorporating unique molecular identifiers was prepared. TCRdb ran MiXCR on the PCR reads and lists one entry per CDR3 protein. The sample has over 120,000 distinct CDR3 sequences, around 8.5% seen once. The CDR3 is 14 residues long. Germline V gene lookup returns CDR1 SNHLY and CDR2 FYNNEI. The V end was cut by 0 bases, the J end by 6 bases, with 11 bases between. Here the sequenced sample was PBMCs, mostly from graft donor cells, taken 180 days after TCRalphabeta/CD19-depleted stem cell transplant. The receptor was derived from a female patient between 2 and 15 years old who had a stem cell transplant for congenital amegakaryocytic thrombocytopenia, so the T cells may come from the graft donor. The chain combines TRBV2 with TRBJ1-1, with D unresolved. The CDR3 nucleotides are TGTGCCAGCAGTGAAGCGCGCGCGTGGGCTGAAGCTTTCTTT. Its protein product is CASSEARAWAEAFF.